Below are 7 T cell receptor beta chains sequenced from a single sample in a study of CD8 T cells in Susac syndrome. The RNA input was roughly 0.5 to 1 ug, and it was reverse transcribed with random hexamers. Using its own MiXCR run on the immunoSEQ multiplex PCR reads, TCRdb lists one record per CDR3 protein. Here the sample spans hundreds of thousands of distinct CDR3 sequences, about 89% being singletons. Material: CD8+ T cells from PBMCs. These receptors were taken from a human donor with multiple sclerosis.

CDR3 region: CASSLPQQGEETQYF. The DNA of the CDR3 is TGTGCCAGCAGTCTTCCTCAACAGGGGGAAGAGACCCAGTACTTC. The genes are TRBV28 and TRBJ2-5; 8 positions agree with TRBD1. From germline, CDR1 is MDHEN and CDR2 SYDVKM. The CDR3 runs to 15 residues. Trimming at V came to 5 bases and at J to 3 bases, leaving 8 bases not matched to a gene.

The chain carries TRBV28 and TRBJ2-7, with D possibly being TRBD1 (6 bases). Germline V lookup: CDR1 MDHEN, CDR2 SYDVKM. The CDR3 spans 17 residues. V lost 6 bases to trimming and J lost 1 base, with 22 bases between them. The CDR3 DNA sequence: TGTGCCAGCAGATCCTCAAGAACCGACAGGCAGTCCTACGAGCAGTACTTC. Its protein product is CASRSSRTDRQSYEQYF.

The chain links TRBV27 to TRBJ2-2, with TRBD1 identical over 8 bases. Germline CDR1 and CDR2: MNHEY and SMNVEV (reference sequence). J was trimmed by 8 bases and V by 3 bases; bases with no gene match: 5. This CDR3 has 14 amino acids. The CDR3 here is CASSFQGAAGELFF. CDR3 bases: TGTGCCAGCAGTTTCCAGGGGGCAGCGGGGGAGCTGTTTTTT.

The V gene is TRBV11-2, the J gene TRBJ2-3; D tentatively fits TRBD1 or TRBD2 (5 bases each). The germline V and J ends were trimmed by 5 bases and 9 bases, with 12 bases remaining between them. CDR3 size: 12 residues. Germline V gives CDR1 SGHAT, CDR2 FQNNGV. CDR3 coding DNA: TGTGCCAGCAGCCTGGGACGGGTAACGCAGTATTTT. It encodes CASSLGRVTQYF.

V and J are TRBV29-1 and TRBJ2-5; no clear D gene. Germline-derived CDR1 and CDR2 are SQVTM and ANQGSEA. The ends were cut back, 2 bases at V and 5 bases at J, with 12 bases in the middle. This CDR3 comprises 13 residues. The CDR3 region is CSVEQLRMETQYF. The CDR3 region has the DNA TGCAGCGTTGAACAGCTACGAATGGAGACCCAGTACTTC.

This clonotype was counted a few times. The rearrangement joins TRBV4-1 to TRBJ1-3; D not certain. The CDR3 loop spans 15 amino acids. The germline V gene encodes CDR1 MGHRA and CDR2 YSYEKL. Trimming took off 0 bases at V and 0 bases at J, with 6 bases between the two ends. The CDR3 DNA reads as TGCGCCAGCAGCCAAGATCCCGACTCTGGAAACACCATATATTTT. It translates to CASSQDPDSGNTIYF.

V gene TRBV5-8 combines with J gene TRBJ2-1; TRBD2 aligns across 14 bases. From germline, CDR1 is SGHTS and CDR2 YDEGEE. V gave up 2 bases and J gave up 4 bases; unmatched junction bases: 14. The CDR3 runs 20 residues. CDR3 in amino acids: CASSFPGLAGDGGFYNEQFF. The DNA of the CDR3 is TGTGCCAGCAGCTTCCCGGGACTAGCGGGAGACGGTGGGTTTTACAATGAGCAGTTCTTC.